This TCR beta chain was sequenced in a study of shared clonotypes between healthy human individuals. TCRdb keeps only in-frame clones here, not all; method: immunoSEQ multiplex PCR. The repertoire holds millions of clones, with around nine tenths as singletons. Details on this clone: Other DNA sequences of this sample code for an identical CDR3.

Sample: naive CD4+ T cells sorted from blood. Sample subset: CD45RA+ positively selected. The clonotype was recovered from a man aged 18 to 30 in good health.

The CDR3, as DNA: TGCGCCAGCAGGGTAAGGGACGGCACTGAAGCTTTCTTT. This codes for CASRVRDGTEAFF. The chain uses TRBV5-1 and TRBJ1-1; a possible D gene is TRBD1 (5 bases). This CDR3 region has 13 residues. Trimming shortened V by 5 bases and J by 4 bases, and 12 bases separated the two germline ends. Germline lookup yields CDR1 SGHRS and CDR2 YFSETQ.